The 3 T cell receptor beta chains below were found in one sample sequenced in a study of T cells in Graves' hyperthyroidism and ophthalmopathy. RNA transcripts provided the source from which TCR beta CDR3 regions were amplified. The HTBI primer set drove a first-round RT-PCR of the TCR CDR3. TCRdb re-called the multiplex PCR reads with MiXCR, one entry per CDR3 protein. The sample contains 400,000 to 600,000 distinct CDR3 sequences, about 16% of which appear only once. Material for sequencing was blood. The receptors were gathered from a young woman with Graves' ophthalmopathy.

This rearrangement joins TRBV12-3 or TRBV12-4 to TRBJ2-7; D is undetermined. The CDR3 has 12 amino acids. Between the trimmed V and J ends, which lost 7 bases and 7 bases, there was a span of 14 bases. CDR3 loop: CASIPALLEQYF. In DNA form, the CDR3 reads TGTGCCAGCATTCCCGCCTTATTGGAGCAGTACTTC.

The rearrangement joins TRBV5-1 to TRBJ1-2; D is unclear. This CDR3 contains 13 residues. In germline, CDR1 is SGHRS, CDR2 YFSETQ. The V gene lost 2 bases and the J gene lost 8 bases, with 13 bases spanning the gap. CDR3 bases: TGCGCCAGCAGCTTAGAGCCAGCGGAAGGCTACACCTTC. Translating gives CASSLEPAEGYTF.

The gene calls are TRBV6-2 or TRBV6-3 and TRBJ2-3; D is uncertain. Trimming left V 0 bases short and J 6 bases short, with 7 bases between. CDR3 length equals 13 residues. Germline lookup yields CDR1 MNHEY and CDR2 SVGEGT. CDR3 sequence reads: CASSYSFKDTQYF. In DNA, the CDR3 is TGTGCCAGCAGTTACTCGTTCAAGGATACGCAGTATTTT.